One sample yielded the 5 T cell receptor beta chains listed below, sequenced in a study of blood T cell repertoires in COVID-19. The table came from immunoSEQ multiplex PCR; TCRdb's copy has only in-frame clones and leaves some out. Altogether around 200,000 clones are present, 86% being singletons, with the ten largest covering around 6%. Input material: PBMCs or T cells enriched from blood (not recorded which). These receptor sequences come from a man between 35 and 55 years old with acute COVID-19.

This clone was seen just once. The V call is TRBV10-2, the J call TRBJ1-1; 8 bases are a match to TRBD1. Per germline, CDR1 WSHSY and CDR2 SAAADI. Trimming took 4 bases from V and 5 from J; bases not matched to a gene: 9. The CDR3 is 15 residues long. CDR3: CASSVTGGRGTEAFF. The CDR3 DNA follows: TGCGCCAGCAGTGTAACAGGGGGGAGAGGAACTGAAGCTTTCTTT.

A single count supports this clone. J is TRBJ2-5 and V is TRBV5-1, with 8 nucleotides matching TRBD1. In germline, CDR1 is SGHRS, CDR2 YFSETQ. CDR3 length equals 15 residues. Trimming took 5 bases from V and 3 from J; bases not matched to a gene: 9. This chain's CDR3 is CASSRGGQGEETQYF. CDR3 in DNA: TGCGCCAGCAGTAGGGGCGGACAGGGAGAAGAGACCCAGTACTTC.

V and J are TRBV5-6 and TRBJ2-2; perhaps TRBD2 as D (5 bases). The CDR3 is made up of 13 amino acids. V shed 0 bases and J shed 6 bases, with 6 bases lying between them. Germline assignment: CDR1 SGHDT and CDR2 YYEEEE. CDR3 residues: CASSLGESGELFF. In DNA form, the CDR3 reads TGTGCCAGCAGCTTGGGGGAGTCCGGGGAGCTGTTTTTT.

V and J are TRBV15 and TRBJ2-1; D uncertain. Trimming shortened V by 0 bases and J by 9 bases, and 9 bases separated the two germline ends. Looked up from germline, CDR1 is LNHNV and CDR2 is YYDKDF (reference sequence). The CDR3 loop spans 13 amino acids. The CDR3 here is CATSRDVYSEQFF. For the CDR3, the DNA is TGTGCCACCAGCAGAGACGTTTATAGTGAGCAGTTCTTC. Supplemented by reference TRBV15 and TRBJ2-1, the full variable domain reads DAMVIQNPRYQVTQFGKPVTLSCSQTLNHNVMYWYQQKSSQAPKLLFHYYDKDFNNEADTPDNFQSRRPNTSFCFLDIRSPGLGDTAMYLCATSRDVYSEQFFGPGTRLTVL.

This sequence joins TRBV27 and TRBJ1-5; TRBD1 matches 8 bases. CDR3 length: 16 amino acids. The germline CDR1 and CDR2 sequences are MNHEY and SMNVEV (reference sequence). V was pared by 1 base and J by 8 bases, with 10 bases of the junction left unmatched. The CDR3 loop reads CASSLFAGGGVEPQHF. CDR3 in DNA: TGTGCCAGCAGTTTATTTGCAGGGGGCGGGGTTGAGCCCCAGCATTTT.